This TCR beta chain was observed in a study of T cell responses to AZD1222 COVID-19 vaccine. Study-wide results and limits: Researchers report vaccine-associated CD4 TCRs spanning spike, with dominance at 160-218 and 743-854. Among AZD1222 vaccinees, only six were seropositive at baseline. Among the donors, most were white British and more were female, and clonal diversity was possibly underestimated.

Only in-frame clones appear in the TCRdb table, and some are missing; sequencing was by immunoSEQ multiplex PCR. Among 150,000 to 200,000 clones, 85% to 95% were seen once, and the ten largest hold around 0.96%. This clone was seen only once. The antigen is not known. CDR3 length: 13 amino acids. The J segment lost 7 bases and the V segment lost 5 bases, leaving 2 bases of the junction unmatched. The germline gives CDR1 SEHNR, CDR2 FQNEAQ (reference sequence). The chain has TRBV7-9 and TRBJ1-6, with TRBD1 matching 7 bases. The sample here was peripheral blood, taken on day 0 of AZD1222 vaccination. The clonotype comes from an adult in good health. CDR3: CASSRDSNSPLHF. Here the CDR3 DNA reads TGTGCCAGCAGCCGGGACAGCAATTCACCCCTCCACTTT.